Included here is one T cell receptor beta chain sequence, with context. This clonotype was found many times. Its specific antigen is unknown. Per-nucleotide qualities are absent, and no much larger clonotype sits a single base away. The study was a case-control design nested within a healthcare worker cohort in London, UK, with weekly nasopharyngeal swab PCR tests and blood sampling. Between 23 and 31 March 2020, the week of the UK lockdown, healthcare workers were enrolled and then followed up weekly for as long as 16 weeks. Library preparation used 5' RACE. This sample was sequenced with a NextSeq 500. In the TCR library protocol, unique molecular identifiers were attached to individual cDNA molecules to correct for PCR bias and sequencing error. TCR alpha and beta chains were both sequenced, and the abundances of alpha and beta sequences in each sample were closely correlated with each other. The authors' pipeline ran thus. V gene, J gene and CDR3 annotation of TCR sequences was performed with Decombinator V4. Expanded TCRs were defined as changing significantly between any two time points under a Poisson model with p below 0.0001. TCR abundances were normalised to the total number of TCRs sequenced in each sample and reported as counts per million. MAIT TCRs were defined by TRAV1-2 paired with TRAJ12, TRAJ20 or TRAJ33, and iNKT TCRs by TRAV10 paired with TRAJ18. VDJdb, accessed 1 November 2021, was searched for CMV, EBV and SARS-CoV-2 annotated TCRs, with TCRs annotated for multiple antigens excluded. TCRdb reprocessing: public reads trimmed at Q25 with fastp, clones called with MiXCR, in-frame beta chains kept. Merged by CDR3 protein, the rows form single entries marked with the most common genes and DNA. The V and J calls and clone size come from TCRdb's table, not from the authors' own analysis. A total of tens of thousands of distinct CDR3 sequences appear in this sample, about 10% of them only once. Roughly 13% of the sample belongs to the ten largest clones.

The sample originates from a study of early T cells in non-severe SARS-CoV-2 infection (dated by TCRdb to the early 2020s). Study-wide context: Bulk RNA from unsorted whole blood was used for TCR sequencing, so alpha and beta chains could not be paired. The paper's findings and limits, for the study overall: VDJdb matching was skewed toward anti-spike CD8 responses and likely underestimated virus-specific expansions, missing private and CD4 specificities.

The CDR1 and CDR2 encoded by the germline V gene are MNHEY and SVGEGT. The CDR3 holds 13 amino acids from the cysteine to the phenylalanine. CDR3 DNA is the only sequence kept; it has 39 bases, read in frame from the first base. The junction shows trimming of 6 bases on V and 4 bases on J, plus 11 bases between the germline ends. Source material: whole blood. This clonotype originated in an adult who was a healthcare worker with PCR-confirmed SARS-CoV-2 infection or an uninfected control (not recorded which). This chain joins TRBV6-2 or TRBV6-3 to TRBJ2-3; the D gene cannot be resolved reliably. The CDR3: CASSPVQSDTQYF. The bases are TGTGCCAGCAGCCCCGTACAGTCAGATACGCAGTATTTT.